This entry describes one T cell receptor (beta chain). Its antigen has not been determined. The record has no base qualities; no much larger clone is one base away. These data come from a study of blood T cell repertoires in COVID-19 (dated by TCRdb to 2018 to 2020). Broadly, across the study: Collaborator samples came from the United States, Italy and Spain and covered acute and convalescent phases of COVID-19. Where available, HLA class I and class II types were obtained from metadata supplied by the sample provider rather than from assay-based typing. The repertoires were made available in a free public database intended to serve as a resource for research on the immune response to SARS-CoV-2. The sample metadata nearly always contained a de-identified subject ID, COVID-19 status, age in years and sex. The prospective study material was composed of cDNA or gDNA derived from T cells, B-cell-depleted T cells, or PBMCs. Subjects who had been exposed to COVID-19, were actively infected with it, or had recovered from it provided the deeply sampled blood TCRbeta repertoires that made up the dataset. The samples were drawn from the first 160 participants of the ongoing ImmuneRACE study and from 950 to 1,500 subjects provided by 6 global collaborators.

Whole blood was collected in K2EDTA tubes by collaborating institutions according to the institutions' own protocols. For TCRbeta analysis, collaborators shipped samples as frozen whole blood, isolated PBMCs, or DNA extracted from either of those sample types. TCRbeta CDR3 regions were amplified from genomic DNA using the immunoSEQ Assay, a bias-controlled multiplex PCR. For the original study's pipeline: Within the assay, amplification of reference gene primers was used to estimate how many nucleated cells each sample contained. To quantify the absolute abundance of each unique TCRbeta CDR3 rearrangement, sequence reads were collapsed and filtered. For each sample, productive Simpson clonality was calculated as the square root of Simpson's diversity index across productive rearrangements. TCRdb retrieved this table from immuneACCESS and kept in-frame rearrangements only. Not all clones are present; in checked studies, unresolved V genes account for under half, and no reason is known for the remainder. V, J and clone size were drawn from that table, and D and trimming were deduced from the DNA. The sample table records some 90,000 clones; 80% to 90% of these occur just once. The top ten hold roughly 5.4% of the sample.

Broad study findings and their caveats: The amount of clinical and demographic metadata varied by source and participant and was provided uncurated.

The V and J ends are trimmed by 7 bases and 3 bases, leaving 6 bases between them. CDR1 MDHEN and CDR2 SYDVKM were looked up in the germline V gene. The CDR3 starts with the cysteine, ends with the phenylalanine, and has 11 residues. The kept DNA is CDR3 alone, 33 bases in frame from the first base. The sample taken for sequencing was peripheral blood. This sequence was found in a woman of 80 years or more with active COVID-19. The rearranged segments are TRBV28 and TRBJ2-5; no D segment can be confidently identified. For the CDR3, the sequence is CASKIEETQYF. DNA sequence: TGTGCCAGCAAAATAGAAGAGACCCAGTACTTC.